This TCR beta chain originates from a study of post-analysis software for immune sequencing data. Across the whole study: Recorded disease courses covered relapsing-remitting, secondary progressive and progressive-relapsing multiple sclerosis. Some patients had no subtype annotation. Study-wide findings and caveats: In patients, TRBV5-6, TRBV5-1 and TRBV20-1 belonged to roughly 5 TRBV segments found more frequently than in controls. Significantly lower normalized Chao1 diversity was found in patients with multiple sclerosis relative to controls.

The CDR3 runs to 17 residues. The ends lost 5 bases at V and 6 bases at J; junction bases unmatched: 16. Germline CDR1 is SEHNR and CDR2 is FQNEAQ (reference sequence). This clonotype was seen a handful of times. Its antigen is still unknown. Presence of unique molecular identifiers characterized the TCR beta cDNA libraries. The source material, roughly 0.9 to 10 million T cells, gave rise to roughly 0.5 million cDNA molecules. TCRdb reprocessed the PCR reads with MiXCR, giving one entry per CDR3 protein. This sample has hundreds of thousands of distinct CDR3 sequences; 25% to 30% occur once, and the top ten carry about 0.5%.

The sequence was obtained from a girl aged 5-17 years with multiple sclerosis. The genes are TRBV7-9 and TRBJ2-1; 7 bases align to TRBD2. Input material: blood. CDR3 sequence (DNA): TGTGCCAGCAGCCGCTCAGCGGGGTCAGGCGCTTCCAATGAGCAGTTCTTC. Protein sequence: CASSRSAGSGASNEQFF.